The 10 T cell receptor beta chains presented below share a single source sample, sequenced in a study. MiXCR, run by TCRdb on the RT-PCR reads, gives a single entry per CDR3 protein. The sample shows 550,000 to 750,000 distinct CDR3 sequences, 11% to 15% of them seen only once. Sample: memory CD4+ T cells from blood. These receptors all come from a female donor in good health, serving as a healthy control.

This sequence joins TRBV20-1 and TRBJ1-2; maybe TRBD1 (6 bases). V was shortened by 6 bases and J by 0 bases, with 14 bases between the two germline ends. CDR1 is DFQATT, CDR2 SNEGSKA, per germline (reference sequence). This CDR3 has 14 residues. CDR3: CSARTAGANYGYTF. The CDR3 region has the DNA TGCAGTGCCAGGACGGCAGGGGCTAACTATGGCTACACCTTC.

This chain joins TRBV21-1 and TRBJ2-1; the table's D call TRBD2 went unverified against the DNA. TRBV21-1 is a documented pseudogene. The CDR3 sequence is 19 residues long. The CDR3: CASSKPRTSGSGSYNEQFF. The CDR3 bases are TGTGCCAGCAGCAAACCCAGGACTAGCGGGAGTGGCTCCTACAATGAGCAGTTCTTC.

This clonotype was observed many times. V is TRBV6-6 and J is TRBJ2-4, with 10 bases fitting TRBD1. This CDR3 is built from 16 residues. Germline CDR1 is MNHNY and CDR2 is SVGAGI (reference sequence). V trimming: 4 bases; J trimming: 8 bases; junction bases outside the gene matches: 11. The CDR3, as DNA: TGTGCCAGCAGTTCCGGACAGGGGGGGAGCCAGGACATTCAGTACTTC. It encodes CASSSGQGGSQDIQYF.

In DNA form, the CDR3 reads TGTGCCAGCAGCGTAACTAGCGGGGGGGATACGCAGTATTTT. Protein sequence: CASSVTSGGDTQYF. The rearrangement links TRBV9 to TRBJ2-3, with 12 bases fitting TRBD2. Looked up from germline, CDR1 is SGDLS and CDR2 is YYNGEE. The V and J ends lost 1 base and 6 bases, in that order; junction bases with no gene match: 0. CDR3 length: 14 amino acids.

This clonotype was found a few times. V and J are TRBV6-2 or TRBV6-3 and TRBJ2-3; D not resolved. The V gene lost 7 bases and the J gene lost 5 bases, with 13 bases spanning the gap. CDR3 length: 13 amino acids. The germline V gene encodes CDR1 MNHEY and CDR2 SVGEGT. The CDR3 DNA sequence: TGTGCCAGCATCCCCTCCGCACGAGATACGCAGTATTTT. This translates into CASIPSARDTQYF.

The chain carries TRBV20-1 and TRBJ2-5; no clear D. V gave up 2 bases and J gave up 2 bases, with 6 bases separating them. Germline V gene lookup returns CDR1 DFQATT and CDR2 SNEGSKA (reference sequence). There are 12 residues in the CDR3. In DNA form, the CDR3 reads TGCAGTGCTAGATTCGCTCAAGAGACCCAGTACTTC. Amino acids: CSARFAQETQYF.

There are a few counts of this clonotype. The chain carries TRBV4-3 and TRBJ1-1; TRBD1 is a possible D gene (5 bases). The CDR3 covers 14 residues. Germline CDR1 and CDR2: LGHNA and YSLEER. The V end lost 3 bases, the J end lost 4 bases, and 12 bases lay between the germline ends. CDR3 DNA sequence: TGCGCCAGCAGCCAGCAACCGGGACTCACTGAAGCTTTCTTT. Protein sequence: CASSQQPGLTEAFF.

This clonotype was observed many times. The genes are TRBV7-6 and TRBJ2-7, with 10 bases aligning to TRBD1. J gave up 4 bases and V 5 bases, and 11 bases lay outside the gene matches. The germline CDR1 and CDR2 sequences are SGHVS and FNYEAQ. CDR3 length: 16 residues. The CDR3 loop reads CASSHNLPGQGYEQYF. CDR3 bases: TGTGCCAGCAGCCACAATTTACCGGGACAGGGGTACGAGCAGTACTTC.

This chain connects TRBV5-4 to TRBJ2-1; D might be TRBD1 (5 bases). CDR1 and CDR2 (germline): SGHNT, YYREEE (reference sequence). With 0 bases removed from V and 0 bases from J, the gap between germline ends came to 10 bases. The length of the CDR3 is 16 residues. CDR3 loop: CASSLGGQSSYNEQFF. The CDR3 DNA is TGTGCCAGCAGCTTGGGCGGACAAAGCTCCTACAATGAGCAGTTCTTC.

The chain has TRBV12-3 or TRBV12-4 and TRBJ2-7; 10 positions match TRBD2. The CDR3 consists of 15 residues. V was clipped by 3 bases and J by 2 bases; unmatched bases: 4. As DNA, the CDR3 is TGTGCCAGCAGTTTTGCTAGCGGGGGCCCCTACGAGCAGTACTTC. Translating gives CASSFASGGPYEQYF.